A selection of T cell receptor beta chains follows, all from one sample in a study of shared clonotypes between healthy human individuals. Only in-frame clones appear in the TCRdb table, and some are missing; sequencing was by immunoSEQ multiplex PCR. Among some 1 million clones listed, approximately 68% were seen once. The sample comprised memory CD4+ T cells sorted from blood. These receptors were obtained from a man younger than 30 in good health. CDR3s include the opening cysteine and the closing phenylalanine or tryptophan. D genes are given only for firm matches. Clone size, where shown, is once, few, many, or a class for clones that have expanded.

v_call	d_call	clone_size	cdr3_length	j_call	cdr3_aa	cdr3_nt
TRBV5-4	TRBD2	NA	15	TRBJ2-1	CASSAAGGLFNEQFF	TGTGCCAGCAGCGCAGCGGGAGGGCTCTTCAATGAGCAGTTCTTC
TRBV19	TRBD1	many	15	TRBJ2-7	CASSIGGQGAYEQYF	TGTGCCAGTAGTATCGGGGGACAGGGGGCCTACGAGCAGTACTTC
TRBV5-1	TRBD2	NA	16	TRBJ2-5	CASSLAGRGTQETQYF	TGCGCCAGCAGCCTGGCCGGGAGGGGAACTCAAGAGACCCAGTACTTC
TRBV7-6	NA	NA	14	TRBJ2-7	CASSAQGGMDEQYF	TGTGCCAGCAGCGCGCAGGGGGGCATGGACGAGCAGTACTTC
TRBV9	TRBD2	NA	16	TRBJ2-3	CASSPRISGSRDTQYF	TGTGCCAGCAGCCCCAGAATAAGCGGGAGTCGAGATACGCAGTATTTT
TRBV19	TRBD1	NA	16	TRBJ1-5	CASSVRQGDSNQPQHF	TGTGCCAGTAGTGTTCGACAGGGCGATAGCAATCAGCCCCAGCATTTT
TRBV5-8	TRBD2	NA	16	TRBJ2-5	CASSIGSSGRGETQYF	TGTGCCAGCAGCATAGGAAGCAGCGGGAGAGGGGAGACCCAGTACTTC
TRBV19	TRBD1	NA	15	TRBJ1-2	CASRQGQGLNYGYTF	TGTGCCAGTAGGCAGGGACAGGGATTGAACTATGGCTACACCTTC
TRBV30	NA	NA	13	TRBJ1-6	CAWSRQENSPLHF	TGTGCCTGGTCGCGACAGGAGAATTCACCCCTCCACTTT
TRBV9	NA	NA	15	TRBJ1-5	CASSVNGGSNQPQHF	TGTGCCAGCAGCGTGAACGGGGGGAGCAATCAGCCCCAGCATTTT
TRBV27	TRBD2	NA	15	TRBJ2-7	CASSFGSGRVYEQYF	TGTGCCAGCAGTTTTGGTAGCGGGAGGGTCTACGAGCAGTACTTC
TRBV9	NA	NA	15	TRBJ2-7	CASSTMGGAAYEQYF	TGTGCCAGCAGTACAATGGGGGGGGCCGCCTACGAGCAGTACTTC
TRBV6-1	TRBD1	NA	13	TRBJ2-7	CASGPGTAYEQYF	TGTGCCAGCGGGCCCGGGACAGCCTACGAGCAGTACTTC
TRBV19	NA	NA	14	TRBJ1-5	CASSVYHSNQPQHF	TGTGCCAGTAGTGTTTACCATAGCAATCAGCCCCAGCATTTT
TRBV18	TRBD1	NA	14	TRBJ1-1	CASSRQGLNTEAFF	TGTGCCAGCTCACGACAGGGCTTGAACACTGAAGCTTTCTTT
TRBV7-6	NA	once	14	TRBJ2-1	CASTPTWGEYEQFF	TGTGCCAGCACCCCCACGTGGGGGGAATATGAGCAGTTCTTC
TRBV7-9	NA	NA	15	TRBJ2-1	CASSRTPSSYNEQFF	TGTGCCAGCAGTCGGACTCCAAGCTCCTACAATGAGCAGTTCTTC
TRBV11-2	NA	NA	11	TRBJ2-3	CASSLSDTQYF	TGTGCCAGCAGCTTATCAGATACGCAGTATTTT
TRBV5-1	TRBD2	NA	18	TRBJ2-5	CASSLVIGAGGLVETQYF	TGCGCCAGCAGCTTGGTGATTGGCGCGGGGGGCCTTGTGGAGACCCAGTACTTC
TRBV6-6	TRBD1	NA	13	TRBJ1-1	CASSYGQGAEAFF	TGTGCCAGCAGTTACGGACAGGGGGCTGAAGCTTTCTTT
TRBV30	TRBD2	NA	14	TRBJ2-3	CAWKTSGRADTQYF	TGTGCCTGGAAGACTAGCGGGAGGGCAGATACGCAGTATTTT
TRBV7-2	NA	NA	13	TRBJ1-4	CASSKDGFEKLFF	TGTGCCAGCAGCAAGGACGGCTTTGAAAAACTGTTTTTT
TRBV7-2	NA	NA	14	TRBJ2-5	CASSPRTAQRTQYF	TGTGCCAGCAGCCCCCGGACCGCGCAACGGACCCAGTACTTC
TRBV5-1	TRBD1	NA	19	TRBJ2-4	CASSLAGTGDSLAKNIQYF	TGCGCCAGCAGCTTGGCGGGGACAGGGGACTCTTTAGCCAAAAACATTCAGTACTTC
TRBV7-9	NA	NA	13	TRBJ1-1	CASSGYYNTEAFF	TGTGCCAGCAGCGGTTATTACAACACTGAAGCTTTCTTT
TRBV19	NA	NA	15	TRBJ1-4	CASTNRVQKGEKLFF	TGTGCCAGCACCAATCGCGTACAGAAGGGAGAAAAACTGTTTTTT
TRBV6-1	NA	NA	13	TRBJ1-2	CASSRTDNYGYTF	TGTGCCAGCAGCCGGACGGATAACTATGGCTACACCTTC
TRBV7-9	NA	NA	13	TRBJ2-1	CASSFERYNEQFF	TGTGCCAGCAGCTTTGAGCGGTACAATGAGCAGTTCTTC
TRBV6-5	NA	NA	14	TRBJ2-6	CASSYSSGANVLTF	TGTGCCAGCAGTTACTCGTCAGGGGCCAACGTCCTGACTTTC
TRBV5-1	NA	NA	11	TRBJ2-7	CASSSGFEQYF	TGCGCCAGCAGCTCAGGGTTCGAGCAGTACTTC
TRBV5-3	NA	NA	13	TRBJ2-7	CARSVGVKNEQYF	TGTGCCAGAAGTGTGGGGGTTAAGAACGAGCAGTACTTC
TRBV6-4	TRBD1	once	16	TRBJ2-2	CASSMTGMINTGELFF	TGTGCCAGCAGCATGACAGGGATGATTAACACCGGGGAGCTGTTTTTT
TRBV10-1	NA	NA	11	TRBJ2-5	CASSDNRRQYF	TGCGCCAGCAGTGACAACAGGCGACAGTACTTC
TRBV20-1	TRBD1	NA	11	TRBJ2-4	CSATTTTGEWF	TGCAGTGCCACGACTACCACAGGGGAATGGTTC
TRBV6-1	NA	NA	14	TRBJ2-1	CASRWGGAGSEQFF	TGTGCCAGCAGATGGGGGGGGGCAGGGTCTGAGCAGTTCTTC
TRBV2	TRBD2	NA	15	TRBJ2-3	CASSDGRGGTDTQYF	TGTGCCAGCAGTGATGGTCGGGGGGGAACAGATACGCAGTATTTT
TRBV18	NA	NA	13	TRBJ1-1	CASSPPAGYEAFF	TGTGCCAGCTCACCACCGGCCGGGTATGAAGCTTTCTTT
TRBV19	NA	NA	13	TRBJ1-2	CASSGRAAYGYTF	TGTGCCAGTAGTGGGAGGGCGGCCTATGGCTACACCTTC
TRBV10-3	NA	NA	16	TRBJ2-5	CAISDDFKGSQETQYF	TGTGCCATCAGTGATGACTTCAAGGGCAGCCAAGAGACCCAGTACTTC